A single TCR beta chain is shown here with its context. What it recognizes is unknown. Profiling relied on immunoSEQ multiplex PCR, and the TCRdb table lists in-frame clones only, not all of them. The sample lists around 5,000 clones, 77% occurring once. These data originate in a study of STAT5B mutations in CD4+ large granular lymphocyte leukemia. Study information: CD8+ depletion followed by anti-CD4 microbead selection was applied to cryopreserved cells. Study-wide results and caveats: Without putative leukemic clones, patient CD4-sorted repertoires remained more clonal than healthy CD4+ repertoires.

The specimen sequenced was PBMCs. The receptor was isolated from an older man with CD4+ T-cell large granular lymphocyte leukemia.

The CDR3 DNA follows: TGTGCCACCACCGGGACAGGGTTATACGAGCAGTACTTC. It is translated as CATTGTGLYEQYF. The chain combines TRBV6-1 with TRBJ2-7, with 9 bases lining up with TRBD1. Per the germline V gene, CDR1 is MNHNS and CDR2 is SASEGT. The trim removed 10 bases at V and 4 bases at J, leaving 8 bases unmatched. The CDR3 has 13 amino acids.